This T cell receptor beta chain was profiled in a study of blood T cells in healthy people across ages (dated by TCRdb to between 2014 and 2017). Background for the entire study: In model experiments, template switching captured roughly one uniquely barcoded TCR beta cDNA molecule for every two T cells. For two donors (one aged 18 to 30 and one aged 80 or older), the study analyzed two additional independent replicas of 1 million unique cDNA reads from the same blood draw. The study measured age-related changes in TCR beta repertoire diversity using deep sequencing normalized with unique cDNA molecular identifiers. The donors were split into four age groups: young (average roughly 15 years), middle-aged (nearly 40), aged (approximately 60) and long-lived (approximately 80).

Receptor amplification or capture employed 5' RACE. Reads for this sample came from an Illumina HiSeq 2500. A second PCR of roughly 7 to 12 cycles was performed with a sample-barcoded 5' primer and a J-beta primer mix. A template-switch 5' adaptor carrying 12 random nucleotides introduced a unique molecular identifier onto each TCR beta cDNA molecule. Each sample yielded at least 3 million CDR3-containing paired-end reads. All of the RNA was converted into first-strand cDNA using the Mint cDNA synthesis kit, with a TRBC-specific oligonucleotide serving as the primer. All cDNA was treated with uracil-DNA glycosylase and then went through a first 18-cycle PCR with the universal primers M1SS and BC2_uni_R. The authors processed their data as follows. For normalization, 1 million high-quality reads were randomly selected from each sample, with every read carrying a distinct molecular identifier. Instead of being binned into consensus sequences, reads that shared molecular identifiers were thrown out. MiTCR, run with a Q25 quality threshold and the strictest error-elimination algorithm, handled CDR3 identification, clonotype clustering and error correction. A nonparametric unseen species model with Euler transformation was used to estimate lower-bound total TCR beta diversity. Using fastp at Q25 and MiXCR, TCRdb reprocessed the public reads and kept productive beta chains. Identical CDR3 protein sequences are pooled into one entry, listed with their most common genes and DNA. What appears here as the V and J calls and clone size reflects TCRdb's work, not the paper's. In this sample the table shows approximately 900,000 distinct CDR3 sequences, approximately 32% of which occur a single time. Of the sample, roughly a tenth is held by the ten largest clones.

Donors were under 40 systemically healthy Caucasian individuals from Russia aged roughly 6 to 100 years. Each donor gave about 11 milliliters of peripheral blood, drawn into EDTA-treated Vacutainer tubes. Ficoll-Paque density-gradient centrifugation was used to isolate PBMCs, with at least 6 million obtained per sample. Total RNA, at least 6 micrograms per sample, was extracted from PBMCs with Trizol reagent. The percentages of naive CD45RAhigh/CD27high T cells were determined by flow cytometry on a PBMC aliquot from every donor. About this clonotype: Its antigen has not been determined. Base qualities were left out, and no much larger clone turns up one base away.

The germline V gene provides CDR1 MGHDK and CDR2 SYGVNS. The cysteine opens and the phenylalanine closes a CDR3 of 15 amino acids. Of all the DNA, just the CDR3 is kept, 45 bases in frame from base 1. V is pruned by 10 bases and J by 4 bases, leaving 10 bases of the junction without a gene match. Results and caveats for the whole study, not just this receptor: As age increased, observed TCR beta diversity per million T cells dropped in a roughly linear way, and a significant reduction was already evident by age about 40. Compared with the aged group, more naive CD4+ T cells, fewer expanded clones and increased TCR diversity were shown by the long-lived group, suggesting age selection. Observed TCR beta diversity correlated strongly with the percentage of naive T cells measured by flow cytometry. Total diversity estimates from one million sequenced T cells were considered lower bounds and underestimates. Because donor CMV infection status was unknown, age-related changes in expanded clonotypes were potentially confounded. Because profiling used bulk unsorted PBMCs, naive and antigen-experienced compartments could not be compared conclusively.

This sample also belongs to another study, concerning T cells of mothers and their children. From the second report: The donors were nine systemically healthy Caucasian individuals, made up of three mothers and their six children. cDNA synthesis consumed the entire amount of extracted RNA, loaded at approximately 1.6 ug RNA in each 15 ul reaction. In the second PCR, the M1S primer introduced both the sample barcodes and 2-4 random nucleotides. Over 8 million TCR beta CDR3 reads were obtained for each mother, and approximately 3 million reads were obtained for each child. Thymic selection shapes the output of TCR recombination in a similar way in related and unrelated pairs, and inherited differences have a minor effect. Related mother-child pairs always showed normalized repertoire overlap that was slightly higher than in unrelated mother-child pairs, though the difference was never significant. Persistent microchimeric T cell clones were not detected, at a sensitivity of about 90 clones per million clonotypes. Deep NGS was used in the study to compare the TCR beta repertoires of mothers and children and to look for features that separate related mother-child pairs from unrelated individuals. On average, the children were approximately 11 +/- 4 years old, while the mothers were approximately 40 +/- 4 years old. After adapter ligation with NEBNext reagents, the libraries were sequenced on Illumina HiSeq 2000 with 100+100 nt paired-end reads. To prevent cross-contamination, the mother and child libraries were prepared a month apart and were sequenced in separate runs. Each donor had between 500,000 and 2,000,000 distinct TCR beta clonotypes identified. Naive TCR beta clonotypes were estimated from low-frequency clonotypes matched to each donor's FACS-determined naive share, without sorting.

The TCR was taken from a woman aged 40 to 50 in good health. The source material was blood. The rearranged chain carries TRBV25-1 and TRBJ2-2, with 9 central nucleotides matching TRBD1. In nucleotides, the sequence is TGTGCCACCGAGGTCGGGACAGGGACCACCGGGGAGCTGTTTTTT. This sequence encodes CATEVGTGTTGELFF.